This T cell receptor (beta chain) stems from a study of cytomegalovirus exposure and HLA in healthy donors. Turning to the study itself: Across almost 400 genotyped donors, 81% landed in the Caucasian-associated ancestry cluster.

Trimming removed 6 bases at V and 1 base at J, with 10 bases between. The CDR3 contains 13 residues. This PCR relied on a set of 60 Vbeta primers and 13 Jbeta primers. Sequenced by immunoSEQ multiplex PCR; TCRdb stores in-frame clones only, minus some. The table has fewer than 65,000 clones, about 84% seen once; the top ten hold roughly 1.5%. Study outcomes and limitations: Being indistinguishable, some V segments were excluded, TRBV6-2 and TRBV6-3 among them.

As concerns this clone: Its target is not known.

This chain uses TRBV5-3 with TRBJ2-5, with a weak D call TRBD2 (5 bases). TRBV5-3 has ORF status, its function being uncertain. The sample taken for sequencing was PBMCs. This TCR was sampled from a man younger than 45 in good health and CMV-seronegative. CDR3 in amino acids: CARTPRGQETQYF. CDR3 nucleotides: TGTGCCAGAACCCCACGGGGCCAAGAGACCCAGTACTTC.